Following are 26 T cell receptor beta chains from one sample sequenced in a study of shared clonotypes between healthy human individuals. TCRdb's table, derived via immunoSEQ multiplex PCR, lists solely in-frame clones and lacks some. In the table there are about 1 million clones, 70% to 80% of which are singletons. Sample: memory CD4+ T cells sorted from blood. As for subset: CD45RA-negative fraction. All receptors come from a man aged 18 to 30 in good health.

This CDR3 reads CASSSQGGETQYF. CDR3 bases: TGTGCCAGCAGCTCGCAAGGGGGGGAGACCCAGTACTTC. The chain uses TRBV7-2 and TRBJ2-5, with D perhaps TRBD1 or TRBD2 (6 bases each). The CDR3 has 13 residues. Germline V gene data show CDR1 as SGHTA and CDR2 as FQGNSA. V lost 4 bases and J 5 bases, leaving 11 bases between the germline ends.

The chain links TRBV6-5 to TRBJ2-2; TRBD2 agrees at 7 bases. Germline V gene data show CDR1 as MNHEY and CDR2 as SVGAGI. The CDR3 loop spans 15 amino acids. The J segment lost 4 bases and the V segment lost 6 bases, leaving 8 bases of the junction unmatched. CDR3 DNA sequence: TGTGCCAGCAGGCTTCGGGGACTACGCACCGGGGAGCTGTTTTTT. Residues: CASRLRGLRTGELFF.

The chain employs TRBV15 and TRBJ1-6; D call uncertain. Trimming removed 0 bases at V and 8 bases at J, with 14 bases between. The CDR3 is 16 residues long. Germline V CDR1 and CDR2: LNHNV, YYDKDF (reference sequence). CDR3 region: CATSRDRSKGDSPLHF. The DNA for the CDR3 is TGTGCCACCAGCAGAGATCGGTCCAAGGGAGATTCACCCCTCCACTTT.

The rearrangement uses TRBV27 and TRBJ1-2; TRBD1 might be the D (5 bases). Trimming cost V 2 bases and J 2 bases, with 9 bases left between them. CDR3 size: 14 residues. Per the germline V gene, CDR1 is MNHEY and CDR2 is SMNVEV (reference sequence). The CDR3 is CASSLQAGNYGYTF. DNA for the CDR3: TGTGCCAGCAGTTTACAGGCAGGGAACTATGGCTACACCTTC.

The chain has TRBV18 and TRBJ1-2, with 7 bases matching TRBD1. CDR3 length: 15 residues. With 3 bases clipped from V and 2 bases from J, the junction kept 6 bases outside the gene matches. Germline assignment: CDR1 KGHSH and CDR2 LQKENI. CDR3 sequence reads: CASSPLTGVNYGYTF. The CDR3 bases are TGTGCCAGCTCACCCCTAACAGGGGTGAACTATGGCTACACCTTC.

This chain uses TRBV29-1 with TRBJ2-1, with TRBD2 identical over 8 bases. The V and J ends lost 1 base and 0 bases, in that order; junction bases with no gene match: 14. Looked up from germline, CDR1 is SQVTM and CDR2 is ANQGSEA. This CDR3 spans 19 amino acids. The DNA for the CDR3 is TGCAGCGTTGAAGTCCTGCGGGGGGCCACATTGAGCTCCTACAATGAGCAGTTCTTC. Encoded protein: CSVEVLRGATLSSYNEQFF.

This chain links TRBV7-2 with TRBJ2-7; 8 bases are a match to TRBD2. The CDR3 sequence is 14 residues long. CDR1 is SGHTA and CDR2 is FQGNSA in the germline V gene. J gave up 0 bases and V 5 bases, and 3 bases lay outside the gene matches. CDR3 residues: CASSQRGSSYEQYF. The CDR3 region has the DNA TGTGCCAGCAGCCAGCGGGGGAGCTCCTACGAGCAGTACTTC.

This clone has just a few counts. The chain couples TRBV18 to TRBJ1-5; no clear D. The V and J ends lost 2 bases and 3 bases respectively, with 8 bases between them. Germline CDR1 and CDR2: KGHSH and LQKENI. The CDR3 runs 14 residues. In DNA form, the CDR3 reads TGTGCCAGCTCACCAGGAGTTCCCAATCAGCCCCAGCATTTT. This codes for CASSPGVPNQPQHF.

This chain connects TRBV30 to TRBJ1-2, with D unclear. The CDR3 has 13 amino acids. CDR1 is GTSNPN, CDR2 SVGIG, per germline (reference sequence). Trimming shortened V by 4 bases and J by 0 bases, and 9 bases separated the two germline ends. DNA of the CDR3: TGTGCCTGGATGAGGAGGGCTAACTATGGCTACACCTTC. Translating gives CAWMRRANYGYTF.

The chain uses TRBV7-9 and TRBJ1-1; D possibly corresponds to TRBD1 (5 bases). The CDR3 runs 15 residues. With 5 bases removed from V and 2 bases from J, the gap between germline ends came to 15 bases. Germline loops: CDR1 SEHNR, CDR2 FQNEAQ (reference sequence). CDR3 in amino acids: CASSPSPGGNTEAFF. The CDR3, as DNA: TGTGCCAGCAGCCCGAGCCCCGGGGGTAACACTGAAGCTTTCTTT.

As regards this clone: A read error is likely here: a far larger clone is one base away. The chain is built from TRBV2 and TRBJ2-7, with 8 bases aligning to TRBD1. Germline CDR1 and CDR2: SNHLY and FYNNEI. The CDR3 totals 13 residues. With V trimmed by 6 bases and J by 2 bases, 3 bases remained unmatched. The CDR3 spells CASRRTGTYEQYF. The CDR3 nucleotides are TGTGCCAGCAGACGGACAGGGACCTACGAGCAGTACTTC.

V usage is TRBV6-6 and J usage is TRBJ1-1; D gene ambiguous. CDR3 size: 13 residues. The V gene's germline CDR1 is MNHNY and CDR2 SVGAGI (reference sequence). V gave up 6 bases and J gave up 8 bases, with 16 bases separating them. For the CDR3, the DNA is TGTGCCAGCAGCAGAAGACCGGGTCTCGAAGCTTTCTTT. Amino acids: CASSRRPGLEAFF.

J is TRBJ1-4 and V is TRBV7-6; D is unresolved. Germline V lookup: CDR1 SGHVS, CDR2 FNYEAQ. The CDR3 consists of 13 residues. Trimming pared 1 base from V and 5 bases from J, leaving 5 bases between. In nucleotides, the CDR3 is TGTGCCAGCAGCTTAGGGATGAATGAAAAACTGTTTTTT. Protein sequence: CASSLGMNEKLFF.

This chain joins TRBV27 and TRBJ2-3; 15 bases map to TRBD2. The CDR3 runs 17 residues. The junction had 7 bases not matched to a gene; V was cut back by 6 bases and J by 3 bases. Germline assignment: CDR1 MNHEY and CDR2 SMNVEV (reference sequence). CDR3 loop: CASRPGLAGGQTDTQYF. The CDR3 bases are TGTGCCAGCAGGCCGGGACTAGCGGGGGGCCAGACAGATACGCAGTATTTT.

The sample holds a few counts of this clone. Its ends do not fully match the called genes, so a read error is possible. This sequence joins TRBV6-4 and TRBJ1-4; 10 bases align to TRBD1. Germline V gives CDR1 MRHNA, CDR2 SNTAGT. The CDR3 has 13 residues. The CDR3 sequence is CAFLRDRGGLWRF. The CDR3 nucleotides read TGTGCCTTCCTCCGGGACAGGGGAGGGTTATGGCGCTTT.

The chain joins TRBV7-6 to TRBJ2-1; 8 bases line up with TRBD2. The trim removed 9 bases at V and 9 bases at J, leaving 16 bases unmatched. Germline CDR1 reads SGHVS; CDR2 reads FNYEAQ. The CDR3 is 15 residues long. CDR3 region: CARTDQREFRGEQFF. The DNA for the CDR3 is TGTGCCAGGACTGACCAGCGGGAGTTCCGGGGTGAGCAGTTCTTC.

This clone occurred a few times. V is TRBV18 and J is TRBJ2-7; TRBD1 aligns across 11 bases. Germline V gene lookup returns CDR1 KGHSH and CDR2 LQKENI. V gave up 3 bases and J gave up 5 bases; unmatched junction bases: 6. CDR3 size: 15 residues. In nucleotides, the CDR3 is TGTGCCAGCTCACCGTCGGGGACAGGGGGGCACGAGCAGTACTTC. This gives the protein CASSPSGTGGHEQYF.

Of note for this clone: The sample holds other DNA sequences that translate to the same CDR3. The V call is TRBV7-2, the J call TRBJ2-1, with TRBD2 matching 13 bases. Trimming at V came to 5 bases and at J to 4 bases, leaving 2 bases not matched to a gene. Germline V CDR1 and CDR2: SGHTA, FQGNSA. This CDR3 is built from 15 residues. CDR3 protein: CASSPTSGGYNEQFF. CDR3 DNA: TGTGCCAGCAGCCCGACTAGCGGGGGGTACAATGAGCAGTTCTTC. The full variable domain, with the rest looked up from reference TRBV7-2 and TRBJ2-1, is GAGVSQSPSNKVTEKGKDVELRCDPISGHTALYWYRQSLGQGLEFLIYFQGNSAPDKSGLPSDRFSAERTGGSVSTLTIQRTQQEDSAVYLCASSPTSGGYNEQFFGPGTRLTVL.

This clone was recorded a few times. V and J are TRBV6-1 and TRBJ2-1; D remains unclear. In germline, CDR1 is MNHNS, CDR2 SASEGT. V gave up 2 bases and J gave up 9 bases, with 5 bases separating them. The CDR3 is 11 amino acids. CDR3 coding DNA: TGTGCCAGCAGTGAATTCGGTGAGCAGTTCTTC. The encoded protein is CASSEFGEQFF.

This chain connects TRBV5-4 to TRBJ1-5; D gene uncertain. Germline CDR1 is SGHNT and CDR2 is YYREEE (reference sequence). The V gene lost 0 bases and the J gene lost 3 bases, with 7 bases spanning the gap. The CDR3 extends over 14 amino acids. CDR3 DNA sequence: TGTGCCAGCAGCTTGGATGGTATCAATCAGCCCCAGCATTTT. Translation gives CASSLDGINQPQHF.

CDR3 sequence (DNA): TGTGCCAGCAGCGTAGGAGGGGGTTTCAATCAGCCCCAGCATTTT. Translating gives CASSVGGGFNQPQHF. This sequence joins TRBV9 and TRBJ1-5; tentatively, D is TRBD1 (6 bases). CDR1 and CDR2 (germline): SGDLS, YYNGEE. V was shortened by 0 bases and J by 3 bases, with 10 bases between the two germline ends. The CDR3 length is 15 residues.

The rearrangement links TRBV28 to TRBJ1-1, with unresolved D. The CDR3 is 16 amino acids. Trimming took off 4 bases at V and 0 bases at J, with 15 bases between the two ends. Germline V gives CDR1 MDHEN, CDR2 SYDVKM. CDR3 region: CASSWTGKRMNTEAFF. In nucleotides, the CDR3 is TGTGCCAGCAGTTGGACTGGAAAGCGGATGAACACTGAAGCTTTCTTT.

This chain uses TRBV25-1 with TRBJ2-5; D is uncertain. The DNA end lines up better with TRBJ2-7; the J call may be wrong. The CDR3 has 13 residues. Looked up from germline, CDR1 is MGHDK and CDR2 is SYGVNS. CDR3 in DNA: TGTGCCAGCAACGGAGCGACGGGCTACGAGCAGTACTTC. This codes for CASNGATGYEQYF.

The V and J genes are TRBV7-2 and TRBJ1-4; D not certain. The germline gives CDR1 SGHTA, CDR2 FQGNSA. V was trimmed by 4 bases and J by 2 bases, leaving 11 bases between them. The CDR3 is 15 amino acids. As DNA, the CDR3 is TGTGCCAGCAGCTCATCCGGCCGGACTAATGAAAAACTGTTTTTT. Its translation: CASSSSGRTNEKLFF.

This clone appeared once. The gene calls are TRBV10-2 and TRBJ2-3; D perhaps matches TRBD2 (6 bases). The V and J ends lost 10 bases and 2 bases respectively, with 16 bases between them. The CDR3 is made up of 14 amino acids. The germline V gene encodes CDR1 WSHSY and CDR2 SAAADI. In DNA form, the CDR3 reads TGCGCCACTTGGAGTGCTAGCGTCACAGATACGCAGTATTTT. The encoded protein is CATWSASVTDTQYF.

Details on this clone: Other DNA sequences of this sample code for an identical CDR3. V gene TRBV10-1 combines with J gene TRBJ2-3; D call uncertain. V lost 0 bases and J 1 base, leaving 2 bases between the germline ends. Germline-derived CDR1 and CDR2 are WNHNN and SYGVQD (reference sequence). CDR3 length: 13 residues. CDR3 sequence: CASSESGTDTQYF. The CDR3 bases are TGCGCCAGCAGTGAGTCGGGCACAGATACGCAGTATTTT.